The 9 T cell receptor beta chains below come from one sample, sequenced in a study of OX40 agonist ivuxolimab in advanced cancers. TCRdb's table, derived via immunoSEQ multiplex PCR, lists solely in-frame clones and lacks some. Altogether approximately 60,000 clones are present, about 89% being singletons, with the ten largest covering 5.2%. The material was CD4+ or CD8+ T cells sorted from blood, obtained in a trial of the OX40 agonist ivuxolimab. These receptors were taken from an adult with an advanced solid tumor such as melanoma, head and neck, liver or kidney cancer.

This chain joins TRBV6-6 and TRBJ2-7; D remains ambiguous. The V gene lost 1 base and the J gene lost 0 bases, with 10 bases spanning the gap. CDR1 is MNHNY, CDR2 SVGAGI, per germline (reference sequence). CDR3 size: 15 residues. CDR3 coding DNA: TGTGCCAGCAGTTACTGGGGTGAGGACTCCTACGAGCAGTACTTC. It specifies CASSYWGEDSYEQYF.

The chain uses TRBV27 and TRBJ2-7; 9 nucleotides align to TRBD1. J lost 6 bases, V lost 3 bases, and 6 bases had no gene match. The germline CDR1 and CDR2 sequences are MNHEY and SMNVEV (reference sequence). This CDR3 comprises 14 residues. CDR3 residues: CASSFPGTGSEQYF. For the CDR3, the DNA is TGTGCCAGCAGTTTTCCCGGGACAGGGAGCGAGCAGTACTTC.

J is TRBJ1-2 and V is TRBV28; the D is unclear. The V gene lost 8 bases and the J gene lost 0 bases, with 7 bases spanning the gap. Germline V lookup: CDR1 MDHEN, CDR2 SYDVKM. The CDR3 sequence is 12 residues long. The CDR3 reads CASWAANYGYTF. CDR3 nucleotide sequence: TGTGCCAGCTGGGCGGCTAACTATGGCTACACCTTC.

The CDR3 here is CASTSTLNYGYTF. In DNA, the CDR3 is TGTGCCAGCACCTCAACTCTTAACTATGGCTACACCTTC. The chain couples TRBV5-6 to TRBJ1-2, with D unresolved. The V end was cut by 6 bases, the J end by 1 base, with 10 bases between. Germline-derived CDR1 and CDR2 are SGHDT and YYEEEE. This CDR3 is built from 13 residues.

The rearrangement uses TRBV28 and TRBJ1-1; D is possibly TRBD1 (5 bases). Between the trimmed V and J ends, which lost 7 bases and 2 bases, there was a span of 17 bases. The CDR3 length is 15 residues. The germline gives CDR1 MDHEN, CDR2 SYDVKM. For the CDR3, the DNA is TGTGCCAGCAAGCCGGCGGGGCAGGGTAACACTGAAGCTTTCTTT. It codes for CASKPAGQGNTEAFF.

V and J are TRBV27 and TRBJ2-1; 7 bases match TRBD2. This CDR3 is built from 16 residues. J lost 3 bases, V lost 4 bases, and 9 bases had no gene match. The germline V gene encodes CDR1 MNHEY and CDR2 SMNVEV (reference sequence). CDR3 residues: CASSSIVASGYNEQFF. The CDR3 nucleotides are TGTGCCAGCAGTTCCATCGTAGCTAGCGGCTACAATGAGCAGTTCTTC.

The chain joins TRBV12-5 to TRBJ1-4; D is ambiguous. V was cut by 5 bases and J by 8 bases, with 9 bases left in between. The germline V gene encodes CDR1 LGHNT and CDR2 FRNRAP. The CDR3 runs 12 residues. The CDR3 reads CASGTLGEKLFF. CDR3 sequence (DNA): TGTGCTAGTGGTACCCTAGGGGAAAAACTGTTTTTT.

V and J are TRBV19 and TRBJ1-1; D is possibly TRBD1 (5 bases). This CDR3 has 14 amino acids. CDR1 is LNHDA and CDR2 is SQIVND in the germline V gene (reference sequence). Trimming cost V 2 bases and J 5 bases, with 12 bases left between them. DNA of the CDR3: TGTGCCAGTAGTATAAATAATAGGGGTACTGAAGCTTTCTTT. Protein: CASSINNRGTEAFF.

This chain uses TRBV6-6 with TRBJ2-7; D tentatively reads TRBD1 or TRBD2 (6 bases each). This CDR3 region has 15 residues. Trimming took off 8 bases at V and 1 base at J, with 18 bases between the two ends. CDR1 and CDR2 from the germline V gene are MNHNY and SVGAGI (reference sequence). CDR3 in DNA: TGTGCCAGCCGGGGGCTGGAGGCAGGGTCCTACGAGCAGTACTTC. Encoded protein: CASRGLEAGSYEQYF.